This TCR beta chain is drawn from a study of response to subunit inactivated influenza vaccine (dated by TCRdb to the late 2010s). About the investigation overall: Deep quantitative T cell receptor repertoire profiling was used in the study to track responses to a trivalent subunit inactivated influenza vaccine.

The CDR3 covers 13 residues, taking in both the cysteine and the phenylalanine. Only CDR3 DNA remains: 39 bases, in frame from the first base. CDR1 and CDR2 are drawn from the germline V gene: SQVTM, ANQGSEA. At the junction V is shortened by 6 bases and J by 5 bases; bases outside the gene matches: 7. Library creation used RT-PCR. The sequencer listed for this sample is Illumina HiSeq 2500. TCRdb applied fastp at Q25 and MiXCR to the public reads, then kept only in-frame beta chains. Here each entry gathers all rows of one CDR3 protein and keeps the most common genes and DNA. Present in this sample are some 800,000 distinct CDR3 sequences, 21% of which were seen just once. Of the sample, about 10% falls within the top ten clones. Of note for this clonotype: Its antigen remains undetermined. No much larger clone is present one base from it, and per-base qualities are unavailable.

Overall study results and their limits: According to the authors, only a limited number of new T cells may be recruited by each seasonal influenza vaccination.

This clonotype was sampled from a man aged 50-60 years who received an inactivated influenza vaccine. Donor details come from another sample of the same person, matched by shared clones. The material sequenced was PBMCs from blood, taken approximately 5 days after vaccination. The chain is made from TRBV29-1 and TRBJ2-7; TRBD1 fits 10 bases in the junction. CDR3 loop: CSVLTGGANEQYF. The DNA sequence is given as TGCAGCGTCCTGACAGGGGGCGCCAACGAGCAGTACTTC.